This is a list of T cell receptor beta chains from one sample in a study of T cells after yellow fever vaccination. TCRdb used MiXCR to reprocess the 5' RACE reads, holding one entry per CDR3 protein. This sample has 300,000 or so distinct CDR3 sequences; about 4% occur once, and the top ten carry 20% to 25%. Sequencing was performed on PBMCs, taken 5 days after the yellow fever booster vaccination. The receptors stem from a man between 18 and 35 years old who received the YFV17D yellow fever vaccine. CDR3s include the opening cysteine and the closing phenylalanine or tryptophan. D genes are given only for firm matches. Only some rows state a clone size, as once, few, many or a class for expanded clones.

DNA: TGTGCCATCAGTGCCTCGGGACACCGTGGAAACACCATATATTTT; CDR3: CAISASGHRGNTIYF; V: TRBV10-3; size: many; J: TRBJ1-3; D: .
DNA: TGTGCCAGCAGCCCTTTCCCGGGACAGAGACAAGAGACCCAGTACTTC; CDR3: CASSPFPGQRQETQYF; V: TRBV7-8; size: few; J: TRBJ2-5; D: TRBD1
DNA: TGTGCCAGCAGCTTAGCGTATAGGACGGGTGGAAATCAGCCCCAGCATTTT; CDR3: CASSLAYRTGGNQPQHF; V: TRBV7-2; size: many; J: TRBJ1-5; D: .
DNA: TGTGCCAGCAGCTTCATGCTATCTGGACTAGCAGCGCTTGAGCAGTTCTTC; CDR3: CASSFMLSGLAALEQFF; V: TRBV11-2; size: .; J: TRBJ2-1; D: TRBD2
DNA: TGCGCCAGCAGCTTGGAGCCACGGTACCATTGGGACACTGAAGCTTTCTTT; CDR3: CASSLEPRYHWDTEAFF; V: TRBV5-1; size: .; J: TRBJ1-1; D: .
DNA: TGTGCCAGTAGTATAGGCCTTCAGGGGGCGCGAGGCTACACCTTC; CDR3: CASSIGLQGARGYTF; V: TRBV19; size: few; J: TRBJ1-2; D: TRBD1
DNA: TGTGCCAGCAGCGTGGCCCGGAGGGACGGGGAGCTGTTTTTT; CDR3: CASSVARRDGELFF; V: TRBV5-4; size: .; J: TRBJ2-2; D: .
DNA: TGTGCCAGCAGCTTAGATTCGCTTTACCAAGAGACCCAGTACTTC; CDR3: CASSLDSLYQETQYF; V: TRBV11-2; size: few; J: TRBJ2-5; D: .
DNA: TGTGCCAGCAGCTTGAGCGGACTGGTCGCAGGAGAGACCCAGTACTTC; CDR3: CASSLSGLVAGETQYF; V: TRBV5-5; size: many; J: TRBJ2-5; D: .
DNA: TGTGCCAGCAGCCCACAGATCGGCTCGGTAGAGACAGGCCTGAACACTGAAGCTTTCTTT; CDR3: CASSPQIGSVETGLNTEAFF; V: TRBV7-9; size: few; J: TRBJ1-1; D: .
DNA: TGTGCAAGTCGCTTATCCCTAAAGCGGGGGGGCGGATTCCCACGGACCCAGTACTTC; CDR3: CASRLSLKRGGGFPRTQYF; V: TRBV12-2; size: .; J: TRBJ2-5; D: .
DNA: TGTGCCAGCAGCTTAGCCCAGTCCACCAACACCGGGGAGCTGTTTTTT; CDR3: CASSLAQSTNTGELFF; V: TRBV7-8; size: .; J: TRBJ2-2; D: .
DNA: TGTGCCAGTAGCTGGACAGCGAGCTCCTACGAGCAGTACTTC; CDR3: CASSWTASSYEQYF; V: TRBV19; size: .; J: TRBJ2-7; D: .
DNA: TGTGCCATCAGTCGACAGGAATTCCAAGAGCAGTTCTTC; CDR3: CAISRQEFQEQFF; V: TRBV10-3; size: many; J: TRBJ2-1; D: .
DNA: TGTGCCAGCTCAGCAATGGGACAGGGACAGCCCCAGCATTTT; CDR3: CASSAMGQGQPQHF; V: TRBV18; size: .; J: TRBJ1-5; D: TRBD1
DNA: TGCGCCAGCAGCCTCAAAGGACTAGCGGGGGGAGGATACAATGAGCAGTTCTTC; CDR3: CASSLKGLAGGGYNEQFF; V: TRBV4-1; size: .; J: TRBJ2-1; D: TRBD2
DNA: TGTGCCAGCAGCCTGGGACCACCGAAGGGGGAGACCCAGTACTTC; CDR3: CASSLGPPKGETQYF; V: TRBV7-8; size: many; J: TRBJ2-5; D: .
DNA: TGTGCCAGCAGGGGACAGGGAGGAGGTGTTACGCAGTATTTT; CDR3: CASRGQGGGVTQYF; V: TRBV6-5; size: .; J: TRBJ2-3; D: TRBD1
DNA: TGTGCCACCAGCGACCGGGACAGGGGATCCTACGAGCAGTACTTC; CDR3: CATSDRDRGSYEQYF; V: TRBV15; size: few; J: TRBJ2-7; D: TRBD1
DNA: TGTGCCAGCAGCGAGGGGCTGAGGGGGGCTGTTGATGGCTACACCTTC; CDR3: CASSEGLRGAVDGYTF; V: TRBV9; size: few; J: TRBJ1-2; D: .
DNA: TGTGCCAGCAGCCCGGGTGGCAGTTGGGTGAACACTGAAGCTTTCTTT; CDR3: CASSPGGSWVNTEAFF; V: TRBV5-4; size: .; J: TRBJ1-1; D: .
DNA: TGCGCCAGCAGATACGGGACAGGTCGAGGGCCCCAGCATTTT; CDR3: CASRYGTGRGPQHF; V: TRBV5-1; size: few; J: TRBJ1-5; D: TRBD1
DNA: TGTGCCAGCTCACCGACGACCGGGGAGCTGTTTTTT; CDR3: CASSPTTGELFF; V: TRBV18; size: many; J: TRBJ2-2; D: .
DNA: TGTGCCAGCAGTGAGCCCCGTCGATTAGGACGCACCATATATTTT; CDR3: CASSEPRRLGRTIYF; V: TRBV6-2/TRBV6-3; size: many; J: TRBJ1-3; D: .
DNA: TGTGCCAGCAGTTCTTTAGGCACAGATACGCAGTATTTT; CDR3: CASSSLGTDTQYF; V: TRBV7-6; size: few; J: TRBJ2-3; D: .
DNA: TGTGCCAGCAGTCGGGACAGGGAATTACCCTCTGGGGCCAACGTCCTGACTTTC; CDR3: CASSRDRELPSGANVLTF; V: TRBV6-6; size: few; J: TRBJ2-6; D: TRBD1
DNA: TGTGCCACCAGCAGAGATGTTGGGACTAGCGGGGCGGGGGAGCTGTTTTTT; CDR3: CATSRDVGTSGAGELFF; V: TRBV15; size: .; J: TRBJ2-2; D: TRBD2
DNA: TGTGCCAGCAGTCCATCACTGACGGTATGGAACACTGAAGCTTTCTTT; CDR3: CASSPSLTVWNTEAFF; V: TRBV12-3/TRBV12-4; size: few; J: TRBJ1-1; D: .
DNA: TGCAGTGCTACCTCAGGGGGCGCTGGCACTGAAGCTTTCTTT; CDR3: CSATSGGAGTEAFF; V: TRBV20-1; size: few; J: TRBJ1-1; D: TRBD1
DNA: TGCAGCGTTGAAAGCCATGGCTACACCTTC; CDR3: CSVESHGYTF; V: TRBV29-1; size: .; J: TRBJ1-2; D: .
DNA: TGTGCCAGCAGCTTAGGTCTAGGAGGCAATGAGCAGTTCTTC; CDR3: CASSLGLGGNEQFF; V: TRBV7-9; size: .; J: TRBJ2-1; D: .
DNA: TGCGCCAGCAGCCACCAGGGAAACGGCTACACCTTC; CDR3: CASSHQGNGYTF; V: TRBV4-3; size: few; J: TRBJ1-2; D: .
DNA: TGTGCCAGCAGCTCTCGGACAGGGGAAGGTAATCAGCCCCAGCATTTT; CDR3: CASSSRTGEGNQPQHF; V: TRBV7-8; size: few; J: TRBJ1-5; D: TRBD1
DNA: TGTGCCAGCAGCTTTCTAGCGGGGGGTCGCACAGATACGCAGTATTTT; CDR3: CASSFLAGGRTDTQYF; V: TRBV7-8; size: many; J: TRBJ2-3; D: TRBD2
DNA: TGCGCCAGCAGCCAAGTGTACGGGGGGGACACCGGGGAGCTGTTTTTT; CDR3: CASSQVYGGDTGELFF; V: TRBV4-1; size: many; J: TRBJ2-2; D: TRBD2